These 17 T cell receptor beta chains originate from one sample sequenced in a study of early T cells in non-severe SARS-CoV-2 infection. TCRdb analysed the 5' RACE reads with MiXCR anew, one entry per CDR3 protein. In the table there are about 48,000 distinct CDR3 sequences, around 5.6% of which are singletons. Sequencing used whole blood. The receptors come from an adult who was a healthcare worker with PCR-confirmed SARS-CoV-2 infection or an uninfected control (not recorded which).

This clonotype has at least ten counts. The gene calls are TRBV5-1 and TRBJ2-1, with 10 bases lining up with TRBD2. Trimming took 4 bases from V and 2 from J; bases not matched to a gene: 3. Germline CDR1 is SGHRS and CDR2 is YFSETQ. The CDR3 covers 15 residues. The CDR3 loop reads CASSISGGAYNEQFF. CDR3 nucleotide sequence: TGCGCCAGCAGCATCAGCGGGGGGGCCTACAATGAGCAGTTCTTC.

This clonotype was found many times. V is TRBV9 and J is TRBJ2-1; 9 bases are a match to TRBD2. The ends lost 4 bases at V and 7 bases at J; junction bases unmatched: 9. The CDR3 is 15 amino acids. Germline loops: CDR1 SGDLS, CDR2 YYNGEE. CDR3 sequence reads: CASSWGGLASNEQFF. For the CDR3, the DNA is TGTGCCAGCAGCTGGGGGGGACTAGCCTCTAATGAGCAGTTCTTC.

This clonotype was seen at least ten times. The rearrangement joins TRBV2 to TRBJ2-1, with D hard to call. CDR1 is SNHLY, CDR2 FYNNEI, per germline. Trimming removed 7 bases at V and 8 bases at J, with 15 bases between. CDR3 size: 13 residues. The CDR3 is CASNAPLTDEQFF. The CDR3 region has the DNA TGTGCCAGCAACGCGCCCCTGACGGATGAGCAGTTCTTC.

This clonotype was seen repeatedly, ten times or more. The chain couples TRBV6-6 to TRBJ1-5, with D possibly being TRBD1 (6 bases). The V end lost 2 bases, the J end lost 8 bases, and 13 bases lay between the germline ends. CDR1 and CDR2 (germline): MNHNY, SVGAGI (reference sequence). This CDR3 contains 14 residues. The CDR3 DNA follows: TGTGCCAGCAGTTACGGGGGCCGAACGGAGCCCCAGCATTTT. This translates into CASSYGGRTEPQHF.

The table lists this clonotype with many counts. J is TRBJ1-2 and V is TRBV11-2; TRBD1 matches at 9 bases. Losses at the gene ends were 4 bases for V and 6 bases for J; bases not matched to a gene: 18. This CDR3 region has 18 residues. The germline CDR1 and CDR2 sequences are SGHAT and FQNNGV. CDR3 nucleotide sequence: TGTGCCAGCAGCTGGACCCCTTGGGACAGGGATCCTTTGGATGGCTACACCTTC. Translated: CASSWTPWDRDPLDGYTF.

The chain employs TRBV10-3 and TRBJ2-1, with a possible D match to TRBD2 (5 bases). The CDR3 totals 13 residues. V lost 10 bases, J lost 5 bases, and 15 bases lay in between. The germline gives CDR1 ENHRY, CDR2 SYGVKD. CDR3 coding DNA: TGTGCCACCACACCCGGCGGGCACAATGAGCAGTTCTTC. Translation gives CATTPGGHNEQFF.

This clonotype appeared a few times. The chain employs TRBV30 and TRBJ2-1; the match to TRBD1 covers 7 bases. With 1 base clipped from V and 4 bases from J, the junction kept 4 bases outside the gene matches. Germline V gene data show CDR1 as GTSNPN and CDR2 as SVGIG (reference sequence). CDR3 length: 14 amino acids. The CDR3 loop reads CAWSAGTAYNEQFF. As DNA, the CDR3 is TGTGCCTGGAGTGCCGGGACAGCATACAATGAGCAGTTCTTC.

The rearrangement joins TRBV12-3 or TRBV12-4 to TRBJ2-5; D may match TRBD1 or TRBD2 (6 bases each). The CDR3 sequence is 15 residues long. The V end was cut by 2 bases, the J end by 2 bases, with 12 bases between. CDR3 loop: CASSLPLGGQETQYF. The CDR3 DNA follows: TGTGCCAGCAGTTTACCACTAGGGGGGCAAGAGACCCAGTACTTC.

This clonotype was observed at least ten times. The rearrangement joins TRBV19 to TRBJ1-5, with 7 bases lining up with TRBD1. This CDR3 has 15 residues. The germline gives CDR1 LNHDA, CDR2 SQIVND (reference sequence). Losses at the gene ends were 5 bases for V and 0 bases for J; bases not matched to a gene: 4. For the CDR3, the DNA is TGTGCCAGTAGTGGGGCAGGGGGTAGCAATCAGCCCCAGCATTTT. Amino acids: CASSGAGGSNQPQHF.

This clonotype came up many times. The V and J genes are TRBV20-1 and TRBJ1-2, with TRBD1 matching 11 bases. CDR1 and CDR2 from the germline V gene are DFQATT and SNEGSKA (reference sequence). The CDR3 consists of 14 residues. The junction had 5 bases not matched to a gene; V was cut back by 0 bases and J by 8 bases. CDR3: CSARDARTGGGYTF. The CDR3 region has the DNA TGCAGTGCTAGAGATGCCCGGACAGGGGGCGGCTACACCTTC.

This clonotype has ten or more counts. The chain carries TRBV19 and TRBJ1-5; D not resolved. Germline CDR1 LNHDA, CDR2 SQIVND (reference sequence). This CDR3 contains 14 residues. The V gene lost 2 bases and the J gene lost 2 bases, with 7 bases spanning the gap. CDR3 loop: CASSIWGGNQPQHF. CDR3 coding DNA: TGTGCCAGTAGTATATGGGGTGGCAATCAGCCCCAGCATTTT. Drawing the rest from reference TRBV19 and TRBJ1-5, the complete variable domain is DGGITQSPKYLFRKEGQNVTLSCEQNLNHDAMYWYRQDPGQGLRLIYYSQIVNDFQKGDIAEGYSVSREKKESFPLTVTSAQKNPTAFYLCASSIWGGNQPQHFGDGTRLSIL.

As to this clonotype: A much larger clonotype is one base distant, so this may be a read error. The chain employs TRBV5-1 and TRBJ2-7; D is perhaps TRBD2 (5 bases). CDR3 length: 14 amino acids. Germline loops: CDR1 SGHRS, CDR2 YFSETQ. In DNA form, the CDR3 reads TGCGTCAGCAGCTTGGAGGTGGGGAGCCACGAGCAGTACTTC. It yields the protein CVSSLEVGSHEQYF.

This clonotype was recorded at least ten times. The genes are TRBV20-1 and TRBJ2-7, with D uncertain. Trimming removed 6 bases at V and 0 bases at J, with 15 bases between. The CDR3 consists of 14 residues. Germline CDR1 is DFQATT and CDR2 is SNEGSKA (reference sequence). CDR3 amino acids: CSAHPVSSSYEQYF. The CDR3 bases are TGCAGTGCCCATCCTGTCTCAAGCTCCTACGAGCAGTACTTC.

This clonotype has just a few counts. This rearrangement joins TRBV20-1 to TRBJ2-5; tentatively, D is TRBD2 (6 bases). V gave up 5 bases and J gave up 5 bases, with 15 bases separating them. Germline values: CDR1 DFQATT, CDR2 SNEGSKA (reference sequence). The CDR3 loop spans 13 amino acids. CDR3 loop: CSAHEAGRETQYF. In DNA form, the CDR3 reads TGCAGTGCTCACGAGGCGGGGAGGGAGACCCAGTACTTC.

The chain combines TRBV7-2 with TRBJ2-3, with a weak D call TRBD2 (6 bases). Germline V gives CDR1 SGHTA, CDR2 FQGNSA. V was trimmed by 5 bases and J by 5 bases, leaving 20 bases between them. The CDR3 runs 16 residues. The CDR3 DNA is TGTGCCAGCAGCCAAGGGACCTTACTAGCTCGAGATACGCAGTATTTT. Amino acids: CASSQGTLLARDTQYF.

This clonotype was detected many times. The V and J genes are TRBV3-1 and TRBJ1-3; TRBD1 might be the D (5 bases). V was trimmed by 4 bases and J by 6 bases, leaving 13 bases between them. There are 14 residues in the CDR3. Germline CDR1 LGHDT, CDR2 YNNKEL (reference sequence). CDR3 loop: CASSRGPAENTIYF. CDR3 bases: TGTGCCAGCAGCCGGGGCCCTGCTGAAAACACCATATATTTT.

This clonotype was observed at least ten times. The rearrangement uses TRBV5-1 and TRBJ2-3; tentative D call: TRBD2 (6 bases). The CDR3 is 12 residues long. V shed 1 base and J shed 14 bases, with 14 bases lying between them. Germline values: CDR1 SGHRS, CDR2 YFSETQ. The CDR3 spells CASSLSGTHAYF. CDR3 bases: TGCGCCAGCAGCTTGTCCGGGACTCATGCGTATTTT.